The entry below describes one T cell receptor (beta chain). Antigen unknown. cDNA came from around 0.5 to 1 ug RNA primed by random hexamers. Multiplex immunoSEQ PCR targeted 54 Vbeta and 13 Jbeta TCR beta segments. TCRdb re-derived calls from the immunoSEQ multiplex PCR reads in MiXCR, one entry per CDR3 protein. The sample lists 250,000 to 300,000 distinct CDR3 sequences, around 84% seen once, with approximately 0.12% in the top ten. CD8+ and CD4+ T cells taken from blood had their TCR beta sequenced. TEMRA cells underwent FACS enrichment and CD8+ and CD4+ T cells underwent negative isolation. The data belong to a study of CD8 T cells in Susac syndrome. Whole-study results and caveats: A relatively small number of individuals underwent TCR sequencing and HLA analysis.

The CDR3 contains 14 residues. Per the germline V gene, CDR1 is MNHEY and CDR2 is SVGAGI. With V trimmed by 9 bases and J by 2 bases, 6 bases remained unmatched. Sequencing was done on a sample of CD8+ T cells from PBMCs. The receptor's source is a human donor with multiple sclerosis. This chain connects TRBV6-5 to TRBJ2-1, with 8 bases identical to TRBD2. The CDR3 sequence: CASTATSAYNEQFF. The CDR3 DNA is TGTGCCAGTACAGCGACTAGCGCCTACAATGAGCAGTTCTTC.